This record covers a single T cell receptor (beta chain). What it binds is unknown. The data originate from a study of type 1 regulatory T cells. Study summary: This in vitro CD4 product, T-allo10, is enriched for Tr1 cells and alloantigen-specific. The study's findings and limits: Compared with non-Tr1 cells, Tr1 cells showed a narrower TCR repertoire.

The CDR3 is 14 amino acids. Germline values: CDR1 SEHNR, CDR2 FQNEAQ (reference sequence). The ends were cut back, 6 bases at V and 1 base at J, with 12 bases in the middle. MiXCR, applied by TCRdb to the reads, yields one record per CDR3 protein. The data hold thousands of distinct CDR3 sequences, with roughly a third observed a single time. The chain couples TRBV7-9 to TRBJ1-1; D not certain. Sequenced material: cultured type 1 regulatory T (Tr1) cells, either the whole culture or a sorted fraction (not recorded which). The clonotype was recovered from a human donor in good health. CDR3 sequence reads: CASSFGPTNTEAFF. The CDR3 nucleotides read TGTGCCAGCAGTTTTGGACCCACGAACACTGAAGCTTTCTTT.